The 12 T cell receptor beta chains below were found in one sample sequenced in a study of blood T cell repertoires in COVID-19. Data came from immunoSEQ multiplex PCR; TCRdb stores just in-frame clones and leaves some out. In the table there are about 320,000 clones, over 80% of which are singletons. The sequenced material came from PBMCs or T cells enriched from blood (not recorded which). Source of these receptors: a man aged 30 to 45 who had recovered from COVID-19.

The table lists this clone with a few counts. The chain carries TRBV2 and TRBJ1-6, with TRBD1 matching 9 bases. Germline CDR1 SNHLY, CDR2 FYNNEI. Trimming removed 3 bases from V and 3 bases from J; junction bases left unmatched: 3. The CDR3 totals 16 residues. The CDR3 loop is CASSEGQGFYNSPLHF. For the CDR3, the DNA is TGTGCCAGCAGTGAGGGACAGGGCTTCTATAATTCACCCCTCCACTTT.

This clone was seen just once. V and J are TRBV28 and TRBJ1-4; the match to TRBD1 covers 8 bases. After removal of 7 bases from V and 7 bases from J, the junction contained 5 bases not matched to a gene. Germline loops: CDR1 MDHEN, CDR2 SYDVKM. There are 13 residues in the CDR3. CDR3 in amino acids: CASTGGYSEKLFF. The DNA for the CDR3 is TGTGCCAGCACAGGGGGCTATAGTGAAAAACTGTTTTTT. The full variable domain, in which reference TRBV28 and TRBJ1-4 provide the parts outside the CDR3, is DVKVTQSSRYLVKRTGEKVFLECVQDMDHENMFWYRQDPGLGLRLIYFSYDVKMKEKGDIPEGYSVSREKKERFSLILESASTNQTSMYLCASTGGYSEKLFFGSGTQLSVL.

The chain uses TRBV9 and TRBJ2-5, with 8 bases that match TRBD2. Unmatched junction bases numbered 4, after V lost 2 bases and J lost 4 bases. This CDR3 has 14 residues. Germline CDR1 SGDLS, CDR2 YYNGEE. This chain's CDR3 is CASSVRAGGETQYF. CDR3 nucleotides: TGTGCCAGCAGCGTCAGGGCGGGAGGAGAGACCCAGTACTTC.

This clone was observed a single time. This sequence joins TRBV11-2 and TRBJ1-2; D is unresolved. The CDR3 consists of 11 residues. From germline, CDR1 is SGHAT and CDR2 FQNNGV. The CDR3 is CATRANYGYTF. The CDR3 DNA follows: TGTGCTACCCGGGCTAACTATGGCTACACCTTC.

The chain has TRBV4-2 and TRBJ2-1; 7 bases are a match to TRBD1. This CDR3 has 15 amino acids. The junction had 2 bases not matched to a gene; V was cut back by 2 bases and J by 1 base. The germline gives CDR1 LGHNA, CDR2 YNFKEQ. DNA of the CDR3: TGTGCCAGCAGCCAACAACAGGGGTCCTACAATGAGCAGTTCTTC. Protein: CASSQQQGSYNEQFF.

Only one count was recorded for this clone. The chain employs TRBV2 and TRBJ1-1; D possibly corresponds to TRBD1 (5 bases). CDR1 and CDR2 from the germline V gene are SNHLY and FYNNEI. The CDR3 spans 13 residues. V was shortened by 6 bases and J by 6 bases, with 14 bases between the two germline ends. CDR3 sequence reads: CASSREWEAEAFF. In nucleotides, the CDR3 is TGTGCCAGCAGCAGGGAGTGGGAGGCTGAAGCTTTCTTT.

V is TRBV28 and J is TRBJ1-2; D call uncertain. The CDR3 sequence is 12 residues long. Trimming removed 8 bases from V and 3 bases from J, with 10 bases in between. The V gene's germline CDR1 is MDHEN and CDR2 SYDVKM. The chain's CDR3 is CASALLDYGYTF. For the CDR3, the DNA is TGTGCCAGCGCCCTACTGGACTATGGCTACACCTTC.

The chain has TRBV6-1 and TRBJ1-3, with D perhaps TRBD1 (6 bases). The CDR3 consists of 16 residues. Germline lookup yields CDR1 MNHNS and CDR2 SASEGT. Trimming pared 4 bases from V and 0 bases from J, leaving 13 bases between. The CDR3 loop is CASSAAGADSGNTIYF. CDR3 DNA sequence: TGTGCCAGCAGTGCTGCAGGGGCCGACTCTGGAAACACCATATATTTT.

This clone was counted a single time. The rearrangement joins TRBV14 to TRBJ1-2; 7 bases align to TRBD1. This CDR3 has 15 amino acids. Germline CDR1 SGHDN, CDR2 FVKESK. The trim removed 1 base at V and 7 bases at J, leaving 9 bases unmatched. CDR3 protein: CASSQAIGQAAGYTF. The CDR3 DNA reads as TGTGCCAGCAGCCAAGCGATTGGACAGGCGGCTGGCTACACCTTC.

This clone was found once. The rearrangement uses TRBV7-2 and TRBJ2-2; TRBD2 matches 7 bases. Germline CDR1 and CDR2: SGHTA and FQGNSA. J lost 0 bases, V lost 7 bases, and 8 bases had no gene match. The CDR3 contains 16 residues. CDR3 in DNA: TGTGCCAGCACCCGCCAGACTAGCACGAACACCGGGGAGCTGTTTTTT. Protein: CASTRQTSTNTGELFF. The full variable domain, in which reference TRBV7-2 and TRBJ2-2 provide the parts outside the CDR3, is GAGVSQSPSNKVTEKGKDVELRCDPISGHTALYWYRQSLGQGLEFLIYFQGNSAPDKSGLPSDRFSAERTGGSVSTLTIQRTQQEDSAVYLCASTRQTSTNTGELFFGEGSRLTVL.

This chain connects TRBV6-5 to TRBJ2-5; maybe TRBD2 (6 bases). With 11 bases removed from V and 5 bases from J, the gap between germline ends came to 15 bases. Looked up from germline, CDR1 is MNHEY and CDR2 is SVGAGI. The CDR3 runs to 12 residues. CDR3 nucleotide sequence: TGTGCCGGGATGGGAGGAGTGGAGACCCAGTACTTC. Residues: CAGMGGVETQYF.

The chain employs TRBV6-4 and TRBJ1-1; 9 bases match TRBD1. The V and J ends lost 6 bases and 1 base, in that order; junction bases with no gene match: 3. The CDR3 contains 14 residues. Germline V lookup: CDR1 MRHNA, CDR2 SNTAGT. The CDR3 sequence: CASSATGGNTEAFF. DNA for the CDR3: TGTGCCAGCAGCGCGACAGGGGGGAACACTGAAGCTTTCTTT.